The next 3 T cell receptor beta chains were all read from a single sample in a study of blood T cell repertoires in COVID-19. The repertoire was sequenced with immunoSEQ multiplex PCR; TCRdb's copy has only in-frame clones and lacks some. The sample lists tens of thousands of clones, about 86% seen once, with 25% to 30% in the top ten. The specimen was peripheral blood. The receptors shown here come from a human donor in a cohort sampled during active COVID-19.

J is TRBJ2-4 and V is TRBV5-6; TRBD1 matches 7 bases. J lost 12 bases, V lost 4 bases, and 7 bases had no gene match. The CDR3 totals 12 residues. In germline, CDR1 is SGHDT, CDR2 YYEEEE. CDR3 sequence: CASSTTGTDQYF. As DNA, the CDR3 is TGTGCCAGCAGCACAACCGGGACAGATCAGTACTTC. Drawing the rest from reference TRBV5-6 and TRBJ2-4, the complete variable domain is DAGVTQSPTHLIKTRGQQVTLRCSPKSGHDTVSWYQQALGQGPQFIFQYYEEEERQRGNFPDRFSGHQFPNYSSELNVNALLLGDSALYLCASSTTGTDQYFGAGTRLSVL.

The chain combines TRBV28 with TRBJ2-3; D is ambiguous. Trimming shortened V by 8 bases and J by 2 bases, and 14 bases separated the two germline ends. This CDR3 has 14 residues. CDR1 is MDHEN, CDR2 SYDVKM, per germline. CDR3 nucleotide sequence: TGTGCCAGCTCCGAGGTAACCAACACAGATACGCAGTATTTT. The encoded protein is CASSEVTNTDTQYF.

This clone turned up a few times. V is TRBV7-9 and J is TRBJ1-2, with D possibly being TRBD1 (6 bases). This CDR3 is 13 amino acids long. The V and J ends lost 6 bases and 3 bases respectively, with 11 bases between them. Germline assignment: CDR1 SEHNR and CDR2 FQNEAQ (reference sequence). The CDR3 bases are TGTGCCAGCAGTTCGGACAGTGACTATGGCTACACCTTC. Its protein is CASSSDSDYGYTF. Supplemented by reference TRBV7-9 and TRBJ1-2, the full variable domain reads DTGVSQNPRHKITKRGQNVTFRCDPISEHNRLYWYRQTLGQGPEFLTYFQNEAQLEKSRLLSDRFSAERPKGSFSTLEIQRTEQGDSAMYLCASSSDSDYGYTFGSGTRLTVV.